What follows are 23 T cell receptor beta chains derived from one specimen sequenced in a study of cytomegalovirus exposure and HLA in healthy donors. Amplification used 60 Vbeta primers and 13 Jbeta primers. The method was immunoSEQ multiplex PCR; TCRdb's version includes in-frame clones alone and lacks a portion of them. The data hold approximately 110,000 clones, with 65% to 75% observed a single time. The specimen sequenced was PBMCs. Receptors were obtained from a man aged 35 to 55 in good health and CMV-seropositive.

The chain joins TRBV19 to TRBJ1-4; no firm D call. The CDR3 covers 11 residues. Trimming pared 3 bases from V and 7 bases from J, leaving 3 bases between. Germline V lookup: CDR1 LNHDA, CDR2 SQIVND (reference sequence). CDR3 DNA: TGTGCCAGTAGTATCGGTGAAAAACTGTTTTTT. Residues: CASSIGEKLFF.

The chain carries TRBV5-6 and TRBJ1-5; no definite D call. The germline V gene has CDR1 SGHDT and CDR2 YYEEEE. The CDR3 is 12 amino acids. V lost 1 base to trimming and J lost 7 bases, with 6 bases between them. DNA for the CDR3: TGTGCCAGCAGCTTGTACAGACAGCCCCAGCATTTT. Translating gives CASSLYRQPQHF.

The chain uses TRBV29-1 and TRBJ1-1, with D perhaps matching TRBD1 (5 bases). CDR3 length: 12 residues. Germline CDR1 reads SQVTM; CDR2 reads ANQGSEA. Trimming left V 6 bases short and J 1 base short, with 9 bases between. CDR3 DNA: TGCAGCGTGGGGACTGGGAACACTGAAGCTTTCTTT. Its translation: CSVGTGNTEAFF.

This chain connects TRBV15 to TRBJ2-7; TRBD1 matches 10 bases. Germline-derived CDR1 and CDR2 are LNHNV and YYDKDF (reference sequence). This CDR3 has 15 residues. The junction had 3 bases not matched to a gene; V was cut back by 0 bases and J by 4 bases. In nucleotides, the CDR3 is TGTGCCACCAGCAGAGAAAGGGACAGGGGATACGAGCAGTACGTC. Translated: CATSRERDRGYEQYV.

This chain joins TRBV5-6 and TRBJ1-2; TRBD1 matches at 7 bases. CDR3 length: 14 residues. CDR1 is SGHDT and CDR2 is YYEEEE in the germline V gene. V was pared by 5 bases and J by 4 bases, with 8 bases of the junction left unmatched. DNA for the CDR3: TGTGCCAGCAGGCGACAGGGACCCCTCTATGGCTACACCTTC. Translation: CASRRQGPLYGYTF.

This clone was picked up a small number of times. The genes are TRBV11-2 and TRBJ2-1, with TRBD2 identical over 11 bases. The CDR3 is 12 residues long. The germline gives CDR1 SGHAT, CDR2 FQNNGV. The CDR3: CSTSGSINEQFF. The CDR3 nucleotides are TGTTCCACTAGCGGGAGTATAAATGAGCAGTTCTTC.

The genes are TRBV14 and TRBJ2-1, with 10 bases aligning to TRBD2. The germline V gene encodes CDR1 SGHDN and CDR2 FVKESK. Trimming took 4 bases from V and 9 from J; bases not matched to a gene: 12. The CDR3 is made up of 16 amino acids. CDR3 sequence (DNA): TGTGCCAGCAGCCCTCAGAGGGGCGTAGCGGGAGGTGAGCAGTTCTTC. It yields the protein CASSPQRGVAGGEQFF.

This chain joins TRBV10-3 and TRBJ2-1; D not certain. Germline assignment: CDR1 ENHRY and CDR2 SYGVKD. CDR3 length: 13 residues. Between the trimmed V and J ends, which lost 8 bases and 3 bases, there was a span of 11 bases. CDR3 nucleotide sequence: TGTGCCATCCGGCTTCCGGGCTACAATGAGCAGTTCTTC. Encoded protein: CAIRLPGYNEQFF.

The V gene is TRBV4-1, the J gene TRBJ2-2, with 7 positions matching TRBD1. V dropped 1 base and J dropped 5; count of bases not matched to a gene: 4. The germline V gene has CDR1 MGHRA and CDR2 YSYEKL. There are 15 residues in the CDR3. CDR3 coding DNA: TGCGCCAGCAGCCAAGCCGGGACAGTTACCGGGGAGCTGTTTTTT. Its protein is CASSQAGTVTGELFF.

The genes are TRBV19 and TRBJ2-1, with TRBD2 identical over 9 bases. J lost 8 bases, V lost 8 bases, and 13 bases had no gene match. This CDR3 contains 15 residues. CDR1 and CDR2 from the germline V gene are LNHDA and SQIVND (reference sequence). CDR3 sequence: CASSKMGLAGDEQFF. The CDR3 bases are TGTGCCAGTTCTAAAATGGGACTAGCCGGCGATGAGCAGTTCTTC.

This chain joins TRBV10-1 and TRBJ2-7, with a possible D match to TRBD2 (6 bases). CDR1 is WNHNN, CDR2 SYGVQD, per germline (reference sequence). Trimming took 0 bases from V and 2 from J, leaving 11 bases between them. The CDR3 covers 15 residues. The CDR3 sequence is CASSESSQRAYEQYF. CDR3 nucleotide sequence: TGCGCCAGCAGTGAGTCTAGCCAGCGGGCCTACGAGCAGTACTTC.

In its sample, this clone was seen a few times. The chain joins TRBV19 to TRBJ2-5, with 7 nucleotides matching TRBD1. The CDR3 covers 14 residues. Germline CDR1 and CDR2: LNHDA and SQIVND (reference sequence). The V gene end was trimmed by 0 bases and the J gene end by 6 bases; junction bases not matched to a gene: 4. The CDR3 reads CASSIETGSKTQYF. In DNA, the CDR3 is TGTGCCAGTAGTATAGAGACAGGGTCGAAGACCCAGTACTTC.

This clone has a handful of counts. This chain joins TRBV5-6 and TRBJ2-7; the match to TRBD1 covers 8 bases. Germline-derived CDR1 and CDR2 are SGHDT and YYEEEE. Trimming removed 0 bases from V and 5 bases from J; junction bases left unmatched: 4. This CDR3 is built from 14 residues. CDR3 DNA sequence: TGTGCCAGCAGCTTGGGGACAGGGTTCCACGAGCAGTACTTC. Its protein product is CASSLGTGFHEQYF.

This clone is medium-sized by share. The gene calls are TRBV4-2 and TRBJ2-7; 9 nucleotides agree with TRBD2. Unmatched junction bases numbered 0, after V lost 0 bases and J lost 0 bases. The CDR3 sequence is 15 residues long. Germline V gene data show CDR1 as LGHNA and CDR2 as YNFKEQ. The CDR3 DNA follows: TGTGCCAGCAGCCAAGATAGCGGGAGCTCCTACGAGCAGTACTTC. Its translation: CASSQDSGSSYEQYF.

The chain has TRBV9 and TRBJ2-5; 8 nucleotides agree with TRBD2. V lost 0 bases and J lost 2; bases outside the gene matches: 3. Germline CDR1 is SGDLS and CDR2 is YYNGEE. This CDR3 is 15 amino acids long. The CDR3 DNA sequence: TGTGCCAGCAGCGTAGGCGGGGGGCTTCAAGAGACCCAGTACTTC. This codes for CASSVGGGLQETQYF.

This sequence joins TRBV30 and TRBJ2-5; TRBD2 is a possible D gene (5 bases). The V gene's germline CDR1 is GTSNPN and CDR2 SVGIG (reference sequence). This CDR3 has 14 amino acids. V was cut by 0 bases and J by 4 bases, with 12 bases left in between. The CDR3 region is CAWSVLGFGETQYF. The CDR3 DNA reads TGTGCCTGGAGTGTACTAGGGTTCGGAGAGACCCAGTACTTC.

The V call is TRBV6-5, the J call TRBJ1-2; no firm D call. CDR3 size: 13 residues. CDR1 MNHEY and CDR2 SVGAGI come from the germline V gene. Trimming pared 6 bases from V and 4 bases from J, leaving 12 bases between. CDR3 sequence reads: CASSETATYGYTF. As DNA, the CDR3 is TGTGCCAGCAGCGAAACAGCTACCTATGGCTACACCTTC.

This chain's CDR3 is CASSLGGETFF. The DNA for the CDR3 is TGCGCCAGCAGCTTGGGGGGAGAAACTTTCTTT. The chain uses TRBV5-1 and TRBJ1-1; D call uncertain. CDR3 size: 11 residues. CDR1 is SGHRS, CDR2 YFSETQ, per germline. Between the trimmed V and J ends, which lost 0 bases and 12 bases, there was a span of 9 bases.

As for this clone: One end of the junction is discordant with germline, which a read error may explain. CDR3 amino acids: CASSPRELSEQYF. CDR3 bases: TGTGCTAGCAGCCCTCGGGAGCTTAGCGAGCAGTACTTC. This chain joins TRBV7-7 and TRBJ2-7; TRBD2 is a possible D gene (6 bases). Germline CDR1 and CDR2: SSHAT and FNYEAQ (reference sequence). This CDR3 comprises 13 residues.

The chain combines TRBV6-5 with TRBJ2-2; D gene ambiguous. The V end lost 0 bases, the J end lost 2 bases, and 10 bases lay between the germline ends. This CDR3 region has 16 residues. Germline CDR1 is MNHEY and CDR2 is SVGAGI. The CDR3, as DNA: TGTGCCAGCAGTTACTCGAACACCCCTAACACCGGGGAGCTGTTTTTT. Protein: CASSYSNTPNTGELFF.

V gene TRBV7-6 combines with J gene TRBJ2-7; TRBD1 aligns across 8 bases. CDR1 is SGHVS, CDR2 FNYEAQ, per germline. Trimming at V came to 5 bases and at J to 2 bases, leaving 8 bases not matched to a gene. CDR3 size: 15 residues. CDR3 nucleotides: TGTGCCAGCAGCGCCCGGGACAGGCCACCCTACGAGCAGTACTTC. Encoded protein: CASSARDRPPYEQYF.

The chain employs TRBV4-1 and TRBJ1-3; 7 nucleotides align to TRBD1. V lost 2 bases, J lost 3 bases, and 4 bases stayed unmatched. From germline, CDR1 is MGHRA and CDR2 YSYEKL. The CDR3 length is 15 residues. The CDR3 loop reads CASSQLQGYGNTIYF. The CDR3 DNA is TGCGCCAGCAGCCAATTACAGGGGTATGGAAACACCATATATTTT.

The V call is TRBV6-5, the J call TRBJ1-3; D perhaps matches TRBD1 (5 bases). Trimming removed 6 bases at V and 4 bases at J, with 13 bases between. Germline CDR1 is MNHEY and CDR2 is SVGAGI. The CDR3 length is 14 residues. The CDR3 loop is CASREGRLGNTIYF. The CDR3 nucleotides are TGTGCCAGCAGGGAGGGACGTCTGGGAAACACCATATATTTT.